This T cell receptor beta chain was sequenced during a study of CD8 T cells in ankylosing spondylitis. Study findings and constraints: What seemed typical of ankylosing spondylitis blood was a TCR beta motif built from about 8 highly homologous variants.

This clonotype turned up a few times. Antigen: not known. From the 5' RACE reads, TCRdb called clonotypes with MiXCR, one entry per CDR3 protein. The data contain a few hundred thousand distinct CDR3 sequences, less than 9.5% of them singletons. This TCR derives from a male donor with ankylosing spondylitis. The sample taken for sequencing was blood, either unsorted or a sorted T cell fraction (not recorded which).

In DNA form, the CDR3 reads TGCGCCAGCAGCCAAGGTTGGATCTCTGGGGCCAACGTCCTGACTTTC. Translation gives CASSQGWISGANVLTF. The chain joins TRBV4-1 to TRBJ2-6; D remains unclear. Looked up from germline, CDR1 is MGHRA and CDR2 is YSYEKL. V was trimmed by 1 base and J by 0 bases, leaving 7 bases between them. This CDR3 has 16 amino acids.